Following are 8 T cell receptor beta chains from one sample sequenced in a study of neurological immune-mediated disorders. TCRdb reanalysed the 5' RACE reads using MiXCR and keeps one entry per CDR3 protein. The table records about 50,000 distinct CDR3 sequences, around 10% of them present only once. Sequencing was done on a sample of PBMCs. The receptor set was obtained from a man between 65 and 85 years old with HTLV-1-associated myelopathy (HAM/TSP).

This clonotype was counted at least ten times. The rearrangement joins TRBV18 to TRBJ1-3; unclear D gene. The CDR3 consists of 18 residues. Germline lookup yields CDR1 KGHSH and CDR2 LQKENI. V lost 2 bases, J lost 1 base, and 18 bases lay in between. The CDR3 DNA sequence: TGTGCCAGCTCACCAGGGCGGCAGGCGCACCTATCTGGAAACACCATATATTTT. This codes for CASSPGRQAHLSGNTIYF.

This clonotype showed up many times. The rearrangement uses TRBV5-1 and TRBJ2-5, with a possible D match to TRBD2 (5 bases). V lost 4 bases to trimming and J lost 2 bases, with 12 bases between them. The CDR3 is 14 residues long. Germline loops: CDR1 SGHRS, CDR2 YFSETQ. The CDR3 sequence is CASSRGGSQETQYF. The DNA of the CDR3 is TGCGCCAGCAGCCGTGGAGGCTCGCAAGAGACCCAGTACTTC.

The table lists this clonotype with many counts. V and J are TRBV15 and TRBJ2-7; TRBD2 aligns across 8 bases. J was trimmed by 4 bases and V by 0 bases; bases with no gene match: 2. Germline CDR1 and CDR2: LNHNV and YYDKDF (reference sequence). The CDR3 totals 14 residues. The CDR3 sequence is CATSRDTSGYEQYF. Written as DNA, the CDR3 is TGTGCCACCAGCAGAGATACTAGCGGTTACGAGCAGTACTTC.

As to this clonotype: A read error is possible here, since a much larger clone lies one base away. Because the CDR3 is missing its conserved closing phenylalanine or tryptophan, this is likely a read error. This sequence joins TRBV6-6 and TRBJ2-1; possibly TRBD2 for D (5 bases). V was clipped by 6 bases and J by 8 bases, with 8 bases between them. This CDR3 is built from 11 residues. Germline V gene data show CDR1 as MNHNY and CDR2 as SVGAGI (reference sequence). The CDR3 coding sequence is TGTGCCAGCAGCCAGAGGGATGAGCAGTTCTTA. Translation: CASSQRDEQFL.

The CDR3 region has the DNA TGTGCCAGCAGTTTAGGAGGGGCGCAGTATTTT. Its translation: CASSLGGAQYF. The gene calls are TRBV27 and TRBJ2-3, with a weak D call TRBD2 (6 bases). The V gene's germline CDR1 is MNHEY and CDR2 SMNVEV (reference sequence). Trimming cost V 2 bases and J 10 bases, with 7 bases left between them. There are 11 residues in the CDR3.

Turning to this clonotype: A read error may explain this, as a much larger clone is one base away. V is TRBV7-2 and J is TRBJ2-2, with D maybe TRBD1 (5 bases). Germline V CDR1 and CDR2: SGHTA, FQGNSA. This CDR3 comprises 16 residues. Trimming removed 3 bases at V and 9 bases at J, with 20 bases between. CDR3 in DNA: TGTGCCAGCAGCTTTCAGGGTGCAGACCCTACCAGGGAGCTGTTTTTT. It specifies CASSFQGADPTRELFF.

At least ten counts were recorded for this clonotype. The V gene is TRBV29-1, the J gene TRBJ2-2; 7 nucleotides agree with TRBD1. V was clipped by 5 bases and J by 5 bases; unmatched bases: 23. Germline loops: CDR1 SQVTM, CDR2 ANQGSEA. The CDR3 length is 19 residues. CDR3 sequence reads: CSVLHQPLKPGQITGELFF. The CDR3 bases are TGCAGCGTTCTTCATCAGCCACTTAAGCCGGGACAGATTACCGGGGAGCTGTTTTTT.

The genes are TRBV6-5 and TRBJ2-1; D perhaps matches TRBD1 (6 bases). The germline CDR1 and CDR2 sequences are MNHEY and SVGAGI. The CDR3 has 14 residues. Trimming pared 0 bases from V and 15 bases from J, leaving 18 bases between. DNA of the CDR3: TGTGCCAGCAGTTACTCGATACCAGGGGCCCGCCTGTTCTTC. This codes for CASSYSIPGARLFF.